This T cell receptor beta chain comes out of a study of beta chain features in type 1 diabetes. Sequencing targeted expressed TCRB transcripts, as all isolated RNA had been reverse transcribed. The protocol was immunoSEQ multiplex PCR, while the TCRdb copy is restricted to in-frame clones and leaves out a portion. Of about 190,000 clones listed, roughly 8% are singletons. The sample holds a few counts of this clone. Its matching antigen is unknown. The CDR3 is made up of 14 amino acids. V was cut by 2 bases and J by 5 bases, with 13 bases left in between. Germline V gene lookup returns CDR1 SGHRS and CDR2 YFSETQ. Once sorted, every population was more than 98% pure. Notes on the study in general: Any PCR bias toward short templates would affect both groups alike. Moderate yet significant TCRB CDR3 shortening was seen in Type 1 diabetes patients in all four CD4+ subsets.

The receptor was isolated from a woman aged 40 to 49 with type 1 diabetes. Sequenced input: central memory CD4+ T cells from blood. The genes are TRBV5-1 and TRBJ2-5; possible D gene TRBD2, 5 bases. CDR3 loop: CASSLPSSLETQYF. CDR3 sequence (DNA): TGCGCCAGCAGCTTACCGTCTAGCCTCGAGACCCAGTACTTC.